The 32 T cell receptor beta chains reported below all come from one sample, sequenced in a study of T cells in Graves' hyperthyroidism and ophthalmopathy. Amplification yielded TCR beta CDR3 regions, with RNA transcripts as the source. TCR CDR3 regions were first amplified by RT-PCR with HTBI primers. TCRdb used MiXCR to reprocess the multiplex PCR reads, holding one entry per CDR3 protein. This repertoire shows over 700,000 distinct CDR3 sequences, 38% found once; its top ten account for more than 7%. The sequencing input was blood. The receptors stem from a man aged 18 to 30 with Graves' hyperthyroidism.

This clonotype occurred many times. The junction does not match germline at one end; this may be a read error. The chain couples TRBV7-7 to TRBJ2-5; 7 bases map to TRBD2. Germline assignment: CDR1 SSHAT and CDR2 FNYEAQ (reference sequence). This CDR3 has 14 amino acids. The chain's CDR3 is CASSVGLPGETQYF. As DNA, the CDR3 is TGTGCTAGCAGCGTGGGACTACCAGGAGAGACCCAGTACTTC.

This clonotype showed up many times. The chain is built from TRBV2 and TRBJ2-2; 7 bases map to TRBD2. This CDR3 has 14 residues. The germline V gene encodes CDR1 SNHLY and CDR2 FYNNEI. V gave up 6 bases and J gave up 4 bases; unmatched junction bases: 5. CDR3 sequence (DNA): TGTGCCAGCAGCCCTAGCGGCCTCACCGGGGAGCTGTTTTTT. Protein: CASSPSGLTGELFF.

This clonotype showed up many times. The chain employs TRBV29-1 and TRBJ1-2; D uncertain. The CDR3 is 14 amino acids. V dropped 3 bases and J dropped 8 bases, with 19 bases sitting between them. Germline V lookup: CDR1 SQVTM, CDR2 ANQGSEA. CDR3 DNA: TGCAGCGTTGATGAGGACGGGCTGGGTTTCGGCTACACCTTC. It codes for CSVDEDGLGFGYTF.

This clonotype was recorded many times. The chain couples TRBV29-1 to TRBJ2-7; no clear D gene. This CDR3 comprises 10 residues. The germline V gene has CDR1 SQVTM and CDR2 ANQGSEA. The germline V and J ends were trimmed by 4 bases and 6 bases, with 7 bases remaining between them. CDR3 residues: CSVAGSEQYF. The CDR3 DNA follows: TGCAGCGTTGCAGGTAGCGAGCAGTACTTC.

Regarding this clonotype: A much larger clonotype is one base distant, so this may be a read error. The genes are TRBV6-6 and TRBJ1-4; D ambiguous. Germline CDR1 MNHNY, CDR2 SVGAGI (reference sequence). V was pared by 8 bases and J by 7 bases, with 17 bases between. CDR3 length: 14 amino acids. CDR3 sequence reads: CASGESPSGEKLFF. The DNA of the CDR3 is TGTGCCAGCGGGGAATCTCCGTCGGGTGAAAAACTGTTTTTT.

This clonotype has ten or more counts. The V gene is TRBV19, the J gene TRBJ2-6; 10 nucleotides line up with TRBD1. J was trimmed by 4 bases and V by 8 bases; bases with no gene match: 11. The CDR3 consists of 17 residues. Germline V gene data show CDR1 as LNHDA and CDR2 as SQIVND (reference sequence). This chain's CDR3 is CASGPGQGRSGANVLTF. In DNA form, the CDR3 reads TGTGCCAGTGGGCCGGGACAGGGGAGGTCCGGGGCCAACGTCCTGACTTTC. Combining the CDR3 with reference TRBV19 and TRBJ2-6 gives the whole variable domain DGGITQSPKYLFRKEGQNVTLSCEQNLNHDAMYWYRQDPGQGLRLIYYSQIVNDFQKGDIAEGYSVSREKKESFPLTVTSAQKNPTAFYLCASGPGQGRSGANVLTFGAGSRLTVL.

The chain joins TRBV3-1 to TRBJ1-2; D is ambiguous. V was pared by 0 bases and J by 4 bases, with 6 bases between. Germline loops: CDR1 LGHDT, CDR2 YNNKEL (reference sequence). This CDR3 has 13 residues. For the CDR3, the DNA is TGTGCCAGCAGCCAAGAGGCAGCCTATGGCTACACCTTC. Translation: CASSQEAAYGYTF.

This clonotype was detected many times. The chain joins TRBV29-1 to TRBJ2-7; D perhaps matches TRBD1 (6 bases). V was shortened by 0 bases and J by 3 bases, with 9 bases between the two germline ends. Germline assignment: CDR1 SQVTM and CDR2 ANQGSEA. The CDR3 loop spans 13 amino acids. This CDR3 reads CSVEEGRGYEQYF. The DNA for the CDR3 is TGCAGCGTTGAAGAGGGCAGGGGCTACGAGCAGTACTTC.

This clonotype was seen repeatedly, ten times or more. V usage is TRBV7-2 and J usage is TRBJ1-4; unclear D gene. The V gene lost 5 bases and the J gene lost 0 bases, with 10 bases spanning the gap. The CDR3 runs to 15 residues. Germline V lookup: CDR1 SGHTA, CDR2 FQGNSA. CDR3 bases: TGTGCCAGCAGCCCATCAGCGTCAACTAATGAAAAACTGTTTTTT. This encodes CASSPSASTNEKLFF.

The gene calls are TRBV20-1 and TRBJ1-2; D is possibly TRBD1 (5 bases). Between the trimmed V and J ends, which lost 5 bases and 4 bases, there was a span of 11 bases. From germline, CDR1 is DFQATT and CDR2 SNEGSKA (reference sequence). This CDR3 spans 12 amino acids. CDR3 DNA: TGCAGTGCTGCAGGGAACTCCTATGGCTACACCTTC. This codes for CSAAGNSYGYTF.

The chain combines TRBV5-4 with TRBJ1-1; D uncertain. CDR3 length: 12 residues. Germline CDR1 is SGHNT and CDR2 is YYREEE (reference sequence). V gave up 4 bases and J gave up 3 bases, with 7 bases separating them. As DNA, the CDR3 is TGTGCCAGCAGCACCACAGACACTGAAGCTTTCTTT. Protein product: CASSTTDTEAFF.

This clonotype was observed once. The chain links TRBV20-1 to TRBJ1-5; D gene uncertain. Deletions cut 0 bases from V and 3 bases from J, with 12 bases between. In germline, CDR1 is DFQATT, CDR2 SNEGSKA (reference sequence). This CDR3 spans 15 amino acids. The CDR3, as DNA: TGCAGTGCTAGAGATCCAGAGGCAGTCAATCAGCCCCAGCATTTT. It codes for CSARDPEAVNQPQHF.

The chain joins TRBV14 to TRBJ2-7; D could derive from TRBD1 or TRBD2 (5 bases each). Trimming took off 2 bases at V and 0 bases at J, with 11 bases between the two ends. The germline V gene encodes CDR1 SGHDN and CDR2 FVKESK. This CDR3 spans 15 amino acids. The CDR3 DNA follows: TGTGCCAGCAGCCAACGGGACGTATACTCCTACGAGCAGTACTTC. Amino acid sequence: CASSQRDVYSYEQYF.

The V call is TRBV15, the J call TRBJ2-3; D is unresolved. Germline V gene sequence: CDR1 LNHNV, CDR2 YYDKDF (reference sequence). The CDR3 totals 12 residues. V lost 3 bases and J lost 3, with 4 bases in between. Written as DNA, the CDR3 is TGTGCCACCAGCAGGGAGACAGATACGCAGTATTTT. Amino acid sequence: CATSRETDTQYF.

As concerns this clonotype: One base away lies a much larger clone, so this may be a sequencing read error. The chain uses TRBV7-9 and TRBJ1-1; 8 bases align to TRBD1. CDR1 is SEHNR and CDR2 is FQNEAQ in the germline V gene (reference sequence). The CDR3 sequence is 11 residues long. CDR3 region: CASGLNRGAFF. The CDR3 coding sequence is TGTGCCAGCGGCTTGAACAGGGGGGCTTTCTTT.

This clonotype showed up just a few times. The J gene is TRBJ1-2, the V gene TRBV9; 9 bases match TRBD1. CDR3 length equals 17 residues. From germline, CDR1 is SGDLS and CDR2 YYNGEE. Unmatched junction bases numbered 17, after V lost 5 bases and J lost 6 bases. CDR3 sequence reads: CASSPFLNSGQGHGYTF. The CDR3 nucleotides read TGTGCCAGCAGTCCCTTCCTTAACTCGGGACAGGGACATGGCTACACCTTC.

This clonotype was recorded many times. The chain links TRBV24-1 to TRBJ2-7; D remains unclear. Germline V gene data show CDR1 as KGHDR and CDR2 as SFDVKD. V lost 6 bases to trimming and J lost 3 bases, with 17 bases between them. This CDR3 has 15 amino acids. CDR3 sequence reads: CATSPSGRQVYEQYF. The CDR3, as DNA: TGTGCCACCAGTCCTTCAGGACGGCAAGTCTACGAGCAGTACTTC.

Only a few counts were recorded for this clonotype. The DNA for the CDR3 is TGTGCCAGCAGGGAGCAGGGGGCGCAGGGTGAAGCTTTCTTT. Translating gives CASREQGAQGEAFF. V usage is TRBV7-2 and J usage is TRBJ1-1; 8 bases line up with TRBD1. After removal of 6 bases from V and 7 bases from J, the junction contained 10 bases not matched to a gene. Looked up from germline, CDR1 is SGHTA and CDR2 is FQGNSA. The CDR3 extends over 14 amino acids.

The chain uses TRBV19 and TRBJ2-3; D not resolved. V was clipped by 8 bases and J by 1 base, with 4 bases between them. The CDR3 sequence is 11 residues long. Germline CDR1 LNHDA, CDR2 SQIVND (reference sequence). The CDR3 region is CASGGTDTQYF. DNA for the CDR3: TGTGCCAGTGGGGGCACAGATACGCAGTATTTT.

This clonotype was recorded at least ten times. The rearrangement uses TRBV29-1 and TRBJ2-7, with TRBD1 matching over 7 bases. This CDR3 contains 14 residues. Germline trimming cut 2 bases from V and 2 bases from J; bases unmatched to any gene: 6. Germline assignment: CDR1 SQVTM and CDR2 ANQGSEA. The CDR3 here is CSVENRDRAYEQYF. CDR3 DNA sequence: TGCAGCGTTGAAAATCGGGACAGAGCCTACGAGCAGTACTTC.

The CDR3 DNA is TGTGCCAGTAGTATGGGGCGGGGAACCTACCAAGAGACCCAGTACTTC. This sequence encodes CASSMGRGTYQETQYF. The genes are TRBV19 and TRBJ2-5; tentatively, D is TRBD2 (6 bases). V lost 3 bases and J 0 bases, leaving 14 bases between the germline ends. Germline CDR1 is LNHDA and CDR2 is SQIVND (reference sequence). The CDR3 loop spans 16 amino acids.

This clonotype was seen a single time. V and J are TRBV9 and TRBJ2-5; 7 bases line up with TRBD1. Germline values: CDR1 SGDLS, CDR2 YYNGEE. The length of the CDR3 is 17 residues. Trimming cost V 6 bases and J 1 base; bases outside gene matches: 15. CDR3 nucleotide sequence: TGTGCCAGCAACAGGAGACCGTCACGACAGGGCCAAGAGACCCAGTACTTC. As protein: CASNRRPSRQGQETQYF. The full variable domain, in which reference TRBV9 and TRBJ2-5 provide the parts outside the CDR3, is DSGVTQTPKHLITATGQRVTLRCSPRSGDLSVYWYQQSLDQGLQFLIQYYNGEERAKGNILERFSAQQFPDLHSELNLSSLELGDSALYFCASNRRPSRQGQETQYFGPGTRLLVL.

This clonotype has only a few counts. The chain couples TRBV5-1 to TRBJ1-3, with 8 bases matching TRBD1. CDR3 length equals 16 residues. V shed 4 bases and J 3 bases; nucleotides not matched to a gene: 9. The germline gives CDR1 SGHRS, CDR2 YFSETQ. The DNA of the CDR3 is TGCGCCAGCAGCCTGAACCCAGGGGGCGTTGGAAACACCATATATTTT. It specifies CASSLNPGGVGNTIYF.

The chain links TRBV7-9 to TRBJ1-5, with D uncertain. The CDR3 totals 15 residues. V lost 7 bases to trimming and J lost 5 bases, with 18 bases between them. Germline CDR1 is SEHNR and CDR2 is FQNEAQ (reference sequence). Here the CDR3 reads CASTTAGWGYQPQHF. CDR3 DNA sequence: TGTGCCAGCACCACGGCGGGATGGGGTTATCAGCCCCAGCATTTT. The full variable domain, completed using reference TRBV7-9 and TRBJ1-5, is DTGVSQNPRHKITKRGQNVTFRCDPISEHNRLYWYRQTLGQGPEFLTYFQNEAQLEKSRLLSDRFSAERPKGSFSTLEIQRTEQGDSAMYLCASTTAGWGYQPQHFGDGTRLSIL.

Many counts were recorded for this clonotype. The chain employs TRBV12-3 or TRBV12-4 and TRBJ1-1; D uncertain. V was trimmed by 6 bases and J by 5 bases, leaving 7 bases between them. The CDR3 loop spans 11 amino acids. CDR3: CASRETTEAFF. The CDR3 DNA reads TGTGCCAGCAGGGAAACAACTGAAGCTTTCTTT.

The sample holds many counts of this clonotype. The genes are TRBV25-1 and TRBJ1-1, with a tentative D call TRBD1 (5 bases). There are 13 residues in the CDR3. Germline lookup yields CDR1 MGHDK and CDR2 SYGVNS. Deletions cut 6 bases from V and 6 bases from J, with 14 bases between. The CDR3 coding sequence is TGTGCCAGCAGGGGGTTCCGGGGCGCTGAAGCTTTCTTT. It translates to CASRGFRGAEAFF.

This chain uses TRBV4-3 with TRBJ1-5; D is perhaps TRBD1 (5 bases). Germline V lookup: CDR1 LGHNA, CDR2 YSLEER. CDR3 length: 15 amino acids. V was clipped by 0 bases and J by 6 bases, with 12 bases between them. CDR3 loop: CASSQEETVGQPQHF. Written as DNA, the CDR3 is TGCGCCAGCAGCCAAGAGGAGACAGTGGGTCAGCCCCAGCATTTT.

This clonotype was recorded only once. One base away lies a much larger clone, so this may be a sequencing read error. This chain links TRBV10-3 with TRBJ1-2; D is ambiguous. Germline assignment: CDR1 ENHRY and CDR2 SYGVKD. The CDR3 covers 13 residues. The V and J ends lost 3 bases and 4 bases respectively, with 9 bases between them. The CDR3 DNA reads TGTGCCATCAGTGAAGCCAGCCTCTATGGCTACACCTTC. Amino acids: CAISEASLYGYTF.

About this clonotype: A junction boundary mismatches the germline segment, possibly from a read error. The CDR3 DNA is TGCGCCAGCAGCCAAGATTGGGCAGGGGGGCCTCAGCCCCAGCATTTT. Encoded protein: CASSQDWAGGPQPQHF. V is TRBV7-9 and J is TRBJ1-5, with 7 bases lining up with TRBD1. Per the germline V gene, CDR1 is SEHNR and CDR2 is FQNEAQ (reference sequence). This CDR3 is built from 16 residues.

The V call is TRBV10-3, the J call TRBJ2-7; TRBD2 is a possible D gene (7 bases). Trimming removed 3 bases from V and 7 bases from J, with 13 bases in between. CDR3 size: 13 residues. Germline V gene sequence: CDR1 ENHRY, CDR2 SYGVKD. The DNA of the CDR3 is TGTGCCATCAGTGAAGGGGGGGTACGGGAGCAGTACTTC. Its protein is CAISEGGVREQYF.

The V call is TRBV7-6, the J call TRBJ2-3; D gene ambiguous. This CDR3 is built from 13 residues. CDR1 and CDR2 (germline): SGHVS, FNYEAQ. The ends were cut back, 2 bases at V and 4 bases at J, with 7 bases in the middle. The CDR3 DNA follows: TGTGCCAGCAGCTTACGGCGCCCAGATACGCAGTATTTT. Amino acids: CASSLRRPDTQYF.

This clonotype has just one count. This chain joins TRBV3-1 and TRBJ2-3; D is perhaps TRBD2 (6 bases). From germline, CDR1 is LGHDT and CDR2 YNNKEL (reference sequence). Trimming took off 5 bases at V and 3 bases at J, with 15 bases between the two ends. The CDR3 loop spans 15 amino acids. CDR3 in amino acids: CASSEGPGGTDTQYF. The CDR3 DNA reads TGTGCCAGCAGCGAAGGACCCGGAGGGACAGATACGCAGTATTTT.